This paragraph covers one TCR beta chain sequence. Its specificity is unknown. The table came from immunoSEQ multiplex PCR; TCRdb's copy has only in-frame clones and leaves some out. The profile covers approximately 100,000 clones, with roughly 87% appearing a single time and roughly 0.9% taken by the ten largest. The data derive from a study of graft-versus-host responses after intestinal transplantation. Broader study findings: Early declines in HvG clones that occurred post-transplant were associated with peak circulating GvH clone levels.

The CDR3 sequence is 15 residues long. The ends were cut back, 5 bases at V and 2 bases at J, with 13 bases in the middle. The germline V gene has CDR1 SGHAT and CDR2 FQNNGV. The sequence derives from a human donor who received an intestinal transplant. The sequencing here drew on unstimulated CD4+ T cells sorted from spleen or lymph node cells, taken before intestinal transplant. This rearrangement joins TRBV11-2 to TRBJ2-1; TRBD2 is a possible D gene (5 bases). As DNA, the CDR3 is TGTGCCAGCAGCGGATCTAGCCTCACCTACAATGAGCAGTTCTTC. Translated, it gives CASSGSSLTYNEQFF.